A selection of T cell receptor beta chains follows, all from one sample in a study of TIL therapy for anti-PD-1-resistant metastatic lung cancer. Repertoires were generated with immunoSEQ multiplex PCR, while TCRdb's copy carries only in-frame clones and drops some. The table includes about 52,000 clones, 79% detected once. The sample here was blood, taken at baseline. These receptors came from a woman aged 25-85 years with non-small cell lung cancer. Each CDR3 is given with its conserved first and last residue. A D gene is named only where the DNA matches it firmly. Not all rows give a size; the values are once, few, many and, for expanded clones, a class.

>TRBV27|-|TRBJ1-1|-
CASSFWQYTEAFF
TGTGCCAGCAGTTTCTGGCAGTACACTGAAGCTTTCTTT
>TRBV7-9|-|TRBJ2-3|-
CASSGSDTQYF
TGTGCCAGCAGCGGCTCAGATACGCAGTATTTT
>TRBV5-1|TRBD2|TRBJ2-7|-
CASSLAGLAGVYEQYF
TGCGCCAGCAGCTTGGCGGGACTAGCGGGTGTTTACGAGCAGTACTTC
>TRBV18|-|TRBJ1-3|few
CASSGYGSGNTIYF
TGTGCCAGCTCAGGGTACGGCTCTGGAAACACCATATATTTT
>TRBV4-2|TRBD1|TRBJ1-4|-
CASSQDGTGSNEKLFF
TGTGCCAGCAGCCAAGATGGGACAGGGTCAAATGAAAAACTGTTTTTT
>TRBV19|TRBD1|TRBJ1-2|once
CASSFTRGITF
TGTGCCAGTAGTTTCACCAGGGGGATCACCTTC
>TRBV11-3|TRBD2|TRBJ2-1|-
CASSPRPSGSHNEQFF
TGTGCCAGCAGCCCAAGGCCTAGCGGGAGTCACAATGAGCAGTTCTTC
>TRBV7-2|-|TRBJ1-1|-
CASNSYLKNTEAFF
TGTGCCAGCAACTCCTATTTAAAGAACACTGAAGCTTTCTTT
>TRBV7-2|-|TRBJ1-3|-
CASSSGSTGNTIYF
TGTGCCAGCAGTTCGGGCAGTACAGGAAACACCATATATTTT
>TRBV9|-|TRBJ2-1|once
CASSQDRREPYNEQFF
TGTGCCAGCAGCCAAGATAGGCGGGAACCCTACAATGAGCAGTTCTTC
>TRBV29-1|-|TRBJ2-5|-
CSVEGGMGPQETQYF
TGCAGCGTTGAAGGGGGAATGGGACCTCAAGAGACCCAGTACTTC
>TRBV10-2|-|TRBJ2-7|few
CASSDSAYEQYF
TGCGCCAGCAGTGACAGCGCCTACGAGCAGTACTTC
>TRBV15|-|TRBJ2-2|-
CATSGERRSTGELFF
TGTGCCACCTCGGGGGAGAGAAGATCCACCGGGGAGCTGTTTTTT
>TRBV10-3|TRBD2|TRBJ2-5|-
CAIKGGRGDQETQYF
TGTGCCATCAAGGGAGGGCGGGGGGACCAAGAGACCCAGTACTTC
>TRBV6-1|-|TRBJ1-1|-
CASSEALARDSQAFF
TGTGCCAGCAGTGAAGCGCTTGCAAGAGACAGTCAAGCTTTCTTT
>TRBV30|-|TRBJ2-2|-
CAWSVKRDTGELFF
TGTGCCTGGAGTGTTAAAAGAGACACCGGGGAGCTGTTTTTT
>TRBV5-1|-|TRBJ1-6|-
CASSLGQDNSPLHF
TGCGCCAGCAGCTTGGGGCAGGATAATTCACCCCTCCACTTT
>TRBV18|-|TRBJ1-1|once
CASSPAQNTEAFF
TGTGCCAGCTCACCCGCACAGAACACTGAAGCTTTCTTT
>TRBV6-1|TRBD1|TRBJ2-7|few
CASRGTGGLEEQYF
TGTGCCAGCAGGGGGACAGGGGGCTTGGAGGAGCAGTACTTC
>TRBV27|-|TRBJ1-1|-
CASSFSQNTEAFF
TGTGCCAGCAGTTTCAGCCAGAACACTGAAGCTTTCTTT
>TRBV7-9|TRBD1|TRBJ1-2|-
CASSLGRGQGRDGYTF
TGTGCCAGCAGCTTAGGCCGTGGACAGGGAAGGGATGGCTACACCTTC
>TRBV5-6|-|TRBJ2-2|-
CASTVVTNTGELFF
TGTGCCAGCACCGTGGTAACGAACACCGGGGAGCTGTTTTTT
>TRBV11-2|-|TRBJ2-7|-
CASSHVLEQYF
TGTGCCAGCAGCCACGTCCTCGAGCAGTACTTC
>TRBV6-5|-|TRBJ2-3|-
CASSYARSTDTQYF
TGTGCCAGCAGTTACGCCAGGTCCACAGATACGCAGTATTTT
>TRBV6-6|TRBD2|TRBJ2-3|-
CASSFLSGLAVDTQYF
TGTGCCAGCAGTTTCTTATCGGGACTAGCTGTAGATACGCAGTATTTT
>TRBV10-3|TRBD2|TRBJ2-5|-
CAISEDSGGTQYF
TGTGCCATCAGTGAAGATAGCGGGGGGACCCAGTACTTC
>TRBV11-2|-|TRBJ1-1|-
CASSLRTGNTEAFF
TGTGCCAGCAGCTTACGTACAGGAAACACTGAAGCTTTCTTT